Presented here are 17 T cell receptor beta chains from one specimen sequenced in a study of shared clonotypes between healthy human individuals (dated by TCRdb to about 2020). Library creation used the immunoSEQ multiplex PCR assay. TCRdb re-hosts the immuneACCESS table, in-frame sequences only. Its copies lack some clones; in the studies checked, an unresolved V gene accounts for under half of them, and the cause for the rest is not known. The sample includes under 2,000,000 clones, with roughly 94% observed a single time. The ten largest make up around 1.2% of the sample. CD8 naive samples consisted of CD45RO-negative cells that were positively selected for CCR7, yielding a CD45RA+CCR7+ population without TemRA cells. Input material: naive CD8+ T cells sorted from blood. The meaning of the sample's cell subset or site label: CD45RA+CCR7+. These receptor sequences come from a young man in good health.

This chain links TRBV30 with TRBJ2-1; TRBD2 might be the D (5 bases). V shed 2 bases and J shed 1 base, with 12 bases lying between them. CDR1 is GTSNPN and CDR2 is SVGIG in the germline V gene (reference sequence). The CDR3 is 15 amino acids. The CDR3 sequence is CAWSLRTGSYNEQFF. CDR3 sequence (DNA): TGTGCCTGGAGTCTCAGGACGGGGTCCTACAATGAGCAGTTCTTC. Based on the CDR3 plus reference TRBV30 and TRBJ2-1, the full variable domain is SQTIHQWPATLVQPVGSPLSLECTVEGTSNPNLYWYRQAAGRGLQLLFYSVGIGQISSEVPQNLSASRPQDRQFILSSKKLLLSDSGFYLCAWSLRTGSYNEQFFGPGTRLTVL.

The chain's CDR3 is CASSLGGVAQYF. DNA for the CDR3: TGTGCCAGCAGTTTAGGAGGGGTCGCGCAGTATTTT. The chain has TRBV27 and TRBJ2-3, with a possible D match to TRBD2 (6 bases). CDR3 length: 12 amino acids. Germline CDR1 MNHEY, CDR2 SMNVEV (reference sequence). V gave up 2 bases and J gave up 10 bases, with 10 bases separating them.

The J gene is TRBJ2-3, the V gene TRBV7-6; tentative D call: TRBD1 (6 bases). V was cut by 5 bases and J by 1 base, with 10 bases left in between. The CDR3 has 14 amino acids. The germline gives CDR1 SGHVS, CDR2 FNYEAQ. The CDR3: CASSLKGGTDTQYF. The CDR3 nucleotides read TGTGCCAGCAGCCTAAAGGGGGGCACAGATACGCAGTATTTT.

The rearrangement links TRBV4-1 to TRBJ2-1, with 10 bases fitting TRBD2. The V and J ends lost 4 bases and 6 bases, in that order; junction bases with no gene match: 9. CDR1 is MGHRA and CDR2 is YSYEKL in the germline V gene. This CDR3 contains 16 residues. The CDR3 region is CASSLLAGGSANEQFF. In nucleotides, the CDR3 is TGCGCCAGCAGCCTCTTAGCGGGAGGTTCTGCCAATGAGCAGTTCTTC.

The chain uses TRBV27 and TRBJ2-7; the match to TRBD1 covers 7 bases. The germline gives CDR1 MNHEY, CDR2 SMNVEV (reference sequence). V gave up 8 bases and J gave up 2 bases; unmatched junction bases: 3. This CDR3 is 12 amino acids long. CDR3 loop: CASRDSTYEQYF. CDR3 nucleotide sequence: TGTGCCAGCCGGGACAGCACCTACGAGCAGTACTTC.

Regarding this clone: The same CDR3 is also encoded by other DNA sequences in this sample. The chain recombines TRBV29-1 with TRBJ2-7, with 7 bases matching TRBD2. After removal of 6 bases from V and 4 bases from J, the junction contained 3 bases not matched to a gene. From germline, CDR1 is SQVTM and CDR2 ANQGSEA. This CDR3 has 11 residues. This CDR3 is CSVVGGYEQYF. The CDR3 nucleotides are TGCAGCGTCGTGGGGGGGTACGAGCAGTACTTC.

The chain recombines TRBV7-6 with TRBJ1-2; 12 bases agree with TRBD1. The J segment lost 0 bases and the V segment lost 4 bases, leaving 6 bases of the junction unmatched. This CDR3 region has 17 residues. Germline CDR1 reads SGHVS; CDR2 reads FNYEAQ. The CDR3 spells CASSSGTGGAPNYGYTF. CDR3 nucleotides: TGTGCCAGCAGCTCGGGGACAGGGGGCGCCCCTAACTATGGCTACACCTTC. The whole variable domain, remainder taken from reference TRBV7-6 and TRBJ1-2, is GAGVSQSPRYKVTKRGQDVALRCDPISGHVSLYWYRQALGQGPEFLTYFNYEAQQDKSGLPNDRFSAERPEGSISTLTIQRTEQRDSAMYRCASSSGTGGAPNYGYTFGSGTRLTVV.

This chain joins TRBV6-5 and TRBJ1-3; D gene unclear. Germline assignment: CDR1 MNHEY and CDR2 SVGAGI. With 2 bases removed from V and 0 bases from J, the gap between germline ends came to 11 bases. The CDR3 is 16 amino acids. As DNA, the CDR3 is TGTGCCAGCAGTTACAGTGACGGTGGCTCTGGAAACACCATATATTTT. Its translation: CASSYSDGGSGNTIYF.

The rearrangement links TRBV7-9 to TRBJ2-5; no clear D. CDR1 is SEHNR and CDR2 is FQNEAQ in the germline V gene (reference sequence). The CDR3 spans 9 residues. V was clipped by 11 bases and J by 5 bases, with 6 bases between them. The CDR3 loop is CAVTETQYF. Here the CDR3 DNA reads TGTGCCGTCACTGAGACCCAGTACTTC.

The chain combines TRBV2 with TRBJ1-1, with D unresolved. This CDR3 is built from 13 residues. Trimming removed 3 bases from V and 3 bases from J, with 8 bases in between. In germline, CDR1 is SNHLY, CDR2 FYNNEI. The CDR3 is CASSDTVYTEAFF. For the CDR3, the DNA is TGTGCCAGCAGTGACACGGTCTACACTGAAGCTTTCTTT.

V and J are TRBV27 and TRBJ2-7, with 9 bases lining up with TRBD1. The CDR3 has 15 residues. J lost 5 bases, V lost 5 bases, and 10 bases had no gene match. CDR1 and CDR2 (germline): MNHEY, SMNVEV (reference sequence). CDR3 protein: CASSPGGQGFHEQYF. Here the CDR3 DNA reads TGTGCCAGCAGTCCCGGCGGACAGGGGTTCCACGAGCAGTACTTC.

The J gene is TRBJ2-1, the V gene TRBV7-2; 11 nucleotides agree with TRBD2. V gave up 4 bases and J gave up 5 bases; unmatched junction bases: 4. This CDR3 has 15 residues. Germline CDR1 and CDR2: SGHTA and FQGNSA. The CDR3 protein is CASSYSGRANNEQFF. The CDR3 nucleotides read TGTGCCAGCAGCTATAGCGGGAGGGCGAACAATGAGCAGTTCTTC.

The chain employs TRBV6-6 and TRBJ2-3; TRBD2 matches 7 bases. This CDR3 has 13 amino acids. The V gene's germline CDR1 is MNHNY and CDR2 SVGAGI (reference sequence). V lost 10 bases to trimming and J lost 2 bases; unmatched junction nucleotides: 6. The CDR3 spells CAIAGVNTDTQYF. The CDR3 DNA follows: TGTGCCATCGCGGGGGTGAACACAGATACGCAGTATTTT.

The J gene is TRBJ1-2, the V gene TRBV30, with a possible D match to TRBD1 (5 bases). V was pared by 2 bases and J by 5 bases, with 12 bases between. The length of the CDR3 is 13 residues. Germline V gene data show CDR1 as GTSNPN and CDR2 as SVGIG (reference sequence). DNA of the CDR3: TGTGCCTGGAGTTCTGAGGGGATTTATGGCTACACCTTC. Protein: CAWSSEGIYGYTF.

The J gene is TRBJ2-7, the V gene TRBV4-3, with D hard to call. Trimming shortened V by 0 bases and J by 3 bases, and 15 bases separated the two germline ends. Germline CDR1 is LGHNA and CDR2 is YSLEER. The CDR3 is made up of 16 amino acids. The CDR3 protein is CASSQDSTASNYEQYF. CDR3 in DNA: TGCGCCAGCAGCCAAGATTCTACAGCTTCCAACTACGAGCAGTACTTC.

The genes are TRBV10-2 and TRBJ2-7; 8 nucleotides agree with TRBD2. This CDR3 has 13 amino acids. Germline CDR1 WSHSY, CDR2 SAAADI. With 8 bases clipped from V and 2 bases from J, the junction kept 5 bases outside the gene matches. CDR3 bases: TGCGCCAGCCAGGGGACTAGTACCTACGAGCAGTACTTC. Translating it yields CASQGTSTYEQYF.

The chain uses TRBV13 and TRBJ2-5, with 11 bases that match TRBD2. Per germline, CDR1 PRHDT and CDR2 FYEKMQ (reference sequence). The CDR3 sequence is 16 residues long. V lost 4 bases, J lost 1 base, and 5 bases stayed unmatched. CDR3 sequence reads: CASSSLAGGPQETQYF. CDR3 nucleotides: TGTGCCAGCAGCTCCCTAGCGGGGGGACCCCAAGAGACCCAGTACTTC. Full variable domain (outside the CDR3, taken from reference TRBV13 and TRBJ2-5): AAGVIQSPRHLIKEKRETATLKCYPIPRHDTVYWYQQGPGQDPQFLISFYEKMQSDKGSIPDRFSAQQFSDYHSELNMSSLELGDSALYFCASSSLAGGPQETQYFGPGTRLLVL.